This section outlines one T cell receptor beta chain sequence together with its context. This receptor's antigen is unknown. Base qualities are not provided; no much larger clone lies one nucleotide away. The sample originates from a study of OX40 agonist ivuxolimab in advanced cancers. Describing the broader study: Ivuxolimab, which targeted the costimulatory receptor OX40 (CD134), was an agonistic, fully human IgG2 monoclonal antibody. Intravenous ivuxolimab was administered to patients every 2 weeks at six dose levels: 0.01, 0.1, 0.3, 1.5, 3 and 10 mg/kg. Among the roughly 52 dose-escalation patients, about 20 had hepatocellular carcinoma, approximately 15 melanoma, 9 renal cell carcinoma and 9 head and neck cancer. A male proportion of under 85% and a mean age of 60 years, ranging from 23 to 79, were recorded for the dose-escalation cohort. Patients were allowed to have had prior anti-PD-1, anti-PD-L1 or anti-CTLA-4 therapy, and around 41% of the dose-escalation patients had previously received checkpoint inhibitors. Partial responses were achieved by three dose-escalation patients, of whom one had hepatocellular carcinoma and two had cutaneous melanoma. The point of sequencing TCRbeta in the periphery was to test whether ivuxolimab changed TCR sequence diversity and drove clonal T-cell expansion. The paper reports the monotherapy dose-escalation portion (N of about 50 patients) of the phase I ivuxolimab trial. What the authors observed across the whole study: After ivuxolimab, expanded clones were on average more numerous among CD8+ T cells than among CD4+ T cells. Clonal expansion of both CD4+ and CD8+ blood T cells was observed from baseline to week 6 at doses 0.1 to 3.0 mg/kg. In the 0.1-3.0 mg/kg groups, partial responders were among the patients with the lowest normalized peripheral clonal expansion, particularly in CD8+ T cells. Which antigens the clonally expanded peripheral T cells were specific for was not determined. Low levels of normalized T-cell clonal expansion were also seen in some patients who did not respond.

The trial excluded patients who had a history of autoimmune disease or who were on systemic immunosuppression. Peripheral blood for TCR sequencing was collected from all dose cohorts at baseline, on cycle 4 day 1, and on cycle 7 day 1. Samples were obtained from an open-label, multicenter, first-in-human phase I dose-escalation trial of ivuxolimab. Adults with locally advanced or metastatic melanoma, renal cell, hepatocellular, or head and neck squamous cell carcinoma were enrolled in the trial. CD4+ and CD8+ T cells were sorted separately from peripheral blood before TCR sequencing. CDR1 MNHEY and CDR2 SMNVEV are derived from the germline V gene (reference sequence). V and J are truncated by 5 bases and 7 bases respectively, leaving an intervening sequence of 17 bases. The CDR3 runs 15 amino acids, cysteine and phenylalanine included. Only CDR3 DNA is held: 45 bases, read in frame from base 1. For sequencing of the TCRbeta CDR3 region, genomic DNA was extracted from the sorted cells. The immunoSEQ Assay was used to sequence the TCRbeta CDR3 regions. The table comes from immuneACCESS by way of TCRdb, which keeps in-frame sequences with V and J called. Part of the clones is missing from these tables; in studies checked, under half for an unresolved V gene and the rest for unknown reasons. Here the sample has about 48,000 clones; 91% occur a single time. Roughly 4.9% of the sample belongs to the ten largest clones.

The chain is encoded by TRBV27 joined to TRBJ2-2, and perhaps TRBD2 as D gene, on 6 matching bases. The receptor was derived from an adult with an advanced solid tumor such as melanoma, head and neck, liver or kidney cancer. The specimen comprised CD4+ or CD8+ T cells sorted from blood, sampled in a trial of the OX40 agonist ivuxolimab. Read as DNA, the sequence is TGTGCCAGCAGTCGCTCGGGACTGTCAGACGGGGAGCTGTTTTTT. It codes for CASSRSGLSDGELFF.